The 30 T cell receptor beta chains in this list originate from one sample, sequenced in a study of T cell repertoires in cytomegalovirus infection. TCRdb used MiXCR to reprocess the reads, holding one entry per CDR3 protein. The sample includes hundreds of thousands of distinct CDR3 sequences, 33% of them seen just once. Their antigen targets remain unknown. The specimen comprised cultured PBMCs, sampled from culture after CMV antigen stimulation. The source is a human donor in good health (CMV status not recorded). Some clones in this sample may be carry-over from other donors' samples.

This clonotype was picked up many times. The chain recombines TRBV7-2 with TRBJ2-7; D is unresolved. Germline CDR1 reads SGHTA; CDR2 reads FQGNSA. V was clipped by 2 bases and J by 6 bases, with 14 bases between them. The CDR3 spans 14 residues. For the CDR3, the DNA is TGTGCCAGCAGCTTATCCGTAGGGCTTGGCGAGCAGTACTTC. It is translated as CASSLSVGLGEQYF.

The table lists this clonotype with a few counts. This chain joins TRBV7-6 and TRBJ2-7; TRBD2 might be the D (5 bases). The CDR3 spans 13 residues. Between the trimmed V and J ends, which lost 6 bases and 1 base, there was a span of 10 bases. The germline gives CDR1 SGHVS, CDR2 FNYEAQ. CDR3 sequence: CASSGGVSYEQYF. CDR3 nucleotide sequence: TGTGCCAGCAGTGGAGGAGTTTCCTACGAGCAGTACTTC.

The CDR3 sequence is CASSQESGRGVADTQYF. The CDR3 coding sequence is TGCGCCAGCAGCCAAGAGTCGGGCAGGGGAGTCGCAGATACGCAGTATTTT. The chain employs TRBV4-1 and TRBJ2-3; a weak D match, TRBD1 (6 bases). Deletions cut 0 bases from V and 4 bases from J, with 17 bases between. The CDR3 is 17 amino acids. The germline CDR1 and CDR2 sequences are MGHRA and YSYEKL.

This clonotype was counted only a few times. CDR3 in DNA: TGTGCCAGCAGCTTAGTTGGTCAGGCAAAACTGAACACTGAAGCTTTCTTT. It specifies CASSLVGQAKLNTEAFF. V and J are TRBV7-9 and TRBJ1-1; D gene unclear. Trimming left V 1 base short and J 0 bases short, with 15 bases between. The length of the CDR3 is 17 residues. Germline V gives CDR1 SEHNR, CDR2 FQNEAQ (reference sequence).

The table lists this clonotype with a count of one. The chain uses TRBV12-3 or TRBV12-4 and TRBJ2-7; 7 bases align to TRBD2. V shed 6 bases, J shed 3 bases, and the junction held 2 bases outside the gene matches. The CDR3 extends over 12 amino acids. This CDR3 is CASRGRDYEQYF. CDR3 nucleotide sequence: TGTGCCAGCAGGGGGAGGGACTACGAGCAGTACTTC.

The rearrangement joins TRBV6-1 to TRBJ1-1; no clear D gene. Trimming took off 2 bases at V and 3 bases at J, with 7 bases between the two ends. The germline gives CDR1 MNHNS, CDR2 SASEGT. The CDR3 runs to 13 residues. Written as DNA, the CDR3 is TGTGCCAGCAGTGAAACGGGTTACACTGAAGCTTTCTTT. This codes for CASSETGYTEAFF.

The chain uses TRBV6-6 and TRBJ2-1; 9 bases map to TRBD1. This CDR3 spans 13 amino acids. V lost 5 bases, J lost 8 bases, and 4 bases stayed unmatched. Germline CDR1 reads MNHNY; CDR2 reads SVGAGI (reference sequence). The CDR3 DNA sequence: TGTGCCAGCAGTCGACAGGGGGTCTATGAGCAGTTCTTC. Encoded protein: CASSRQGVYEQFF.

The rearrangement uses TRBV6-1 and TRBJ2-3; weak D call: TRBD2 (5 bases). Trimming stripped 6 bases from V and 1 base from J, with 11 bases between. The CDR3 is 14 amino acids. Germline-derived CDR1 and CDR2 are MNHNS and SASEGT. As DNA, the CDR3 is TGTGCCAGCAGACCATCCGGGGGCACAGATACGCAGTATTTT. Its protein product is CASRPSGGTDTQYF.

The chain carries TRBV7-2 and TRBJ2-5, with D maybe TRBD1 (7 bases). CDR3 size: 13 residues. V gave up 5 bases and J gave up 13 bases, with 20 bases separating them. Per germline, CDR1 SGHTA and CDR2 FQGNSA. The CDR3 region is CASSRRGQQISYF. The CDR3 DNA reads TGTGCCAGCAGCCGGCGGGGACAGCAAATCTCGTACTTC.

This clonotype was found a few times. The CDR3, as DNA: TGTGCCAGCAGCTTAGCGCGGGGGGGGAGTTCCTACGAGCAGTACTTC. Encoded protein: CASSLARGGSSYEQYF. V usage is TRBV7-9 and J usage is TRBJ2-7; 9 bases agree with TRBD2. With 0 bases clipped from V and 1 base from J, the junction kept 4 bases outside the gene matches. The germline V gene encodes CDR1 SEHNR and CDR2 FQNEAQ (reference sequence). This CDR3 has 16 residues. The entire variable domain, with the rest obtained from reference TRBV7-9 and TRBJ2-7, is as follows: DTGVSQNPRHKITKRGQNVTFRCDPISEHNRLYWYRQTLGQGPEFLTYFQNEAQLEKSRLLSDRFSAERPKGSFSTLEIQRTEQGDSAMYLCASSLARGGSSYEQYFGPGTRLTVT.

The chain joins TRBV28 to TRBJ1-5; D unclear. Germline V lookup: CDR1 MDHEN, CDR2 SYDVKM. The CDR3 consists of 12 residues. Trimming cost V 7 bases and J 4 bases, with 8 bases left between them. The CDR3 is CASTPGNQPQHF. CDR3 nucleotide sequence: TGTGCCAGCACTCCCGGGAATCAGCCCCAGCATTTT.

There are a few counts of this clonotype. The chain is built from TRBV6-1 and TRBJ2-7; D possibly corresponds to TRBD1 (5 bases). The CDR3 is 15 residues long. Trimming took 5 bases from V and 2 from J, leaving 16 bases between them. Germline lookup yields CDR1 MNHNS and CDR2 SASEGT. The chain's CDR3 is CASSPQGSGTYEQYF. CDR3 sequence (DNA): TGTGCCAGCAGTCCGCAGGGCTCCGGTACCTACGAGCAGTACTTC.

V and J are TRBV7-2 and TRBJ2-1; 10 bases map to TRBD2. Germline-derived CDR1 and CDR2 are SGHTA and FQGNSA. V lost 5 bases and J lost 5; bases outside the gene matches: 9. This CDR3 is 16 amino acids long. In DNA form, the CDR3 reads TGTGCCAGCAGCCGGACTAGCGGCCTGGCGAACAATGAGCAGTTCTTC. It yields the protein CASSRTSGLANNEQFF.

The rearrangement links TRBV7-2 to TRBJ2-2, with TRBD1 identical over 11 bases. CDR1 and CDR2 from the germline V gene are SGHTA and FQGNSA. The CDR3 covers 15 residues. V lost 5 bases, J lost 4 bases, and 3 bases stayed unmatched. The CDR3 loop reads CASSQGTGGTGELFF. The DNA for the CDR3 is TGTGCCAGCAGCCAAGGGACAGGGGGCACCGGGGAGCTGTTTTTT.

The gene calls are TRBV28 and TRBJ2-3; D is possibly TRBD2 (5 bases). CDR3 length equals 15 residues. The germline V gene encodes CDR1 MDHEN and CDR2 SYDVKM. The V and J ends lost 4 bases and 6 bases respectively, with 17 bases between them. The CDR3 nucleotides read TGTGCCAGCAGTTCCATCAACCGGGGTACCGATACGCAGTATTTT. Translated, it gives CASSSINRGTDTQYF.

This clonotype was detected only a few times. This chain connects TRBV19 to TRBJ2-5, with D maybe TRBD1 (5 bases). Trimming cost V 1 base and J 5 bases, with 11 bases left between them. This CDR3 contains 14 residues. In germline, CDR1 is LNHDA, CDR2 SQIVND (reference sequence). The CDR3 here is CASSIVMAGETQYF. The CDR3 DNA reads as TGTGCCAGTAGTATAGTAATGGCAGGGGAGACCCAGTACTTC. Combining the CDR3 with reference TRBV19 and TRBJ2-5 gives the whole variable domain DGGITQSPKYLFRKEGQNVTLSCEQNLNHDAMYWYRQDPGQGLRLIYYSQIVNDFQKGDIAEGYSVSREKKESFPLTVTSAQKNPTAFYLCASSIVMAGETQYFGPGTRLLVL.

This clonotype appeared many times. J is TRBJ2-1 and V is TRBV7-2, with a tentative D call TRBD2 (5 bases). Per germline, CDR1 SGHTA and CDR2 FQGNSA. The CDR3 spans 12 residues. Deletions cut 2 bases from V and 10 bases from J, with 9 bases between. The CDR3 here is CASSLSGPEQFF. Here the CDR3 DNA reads TGTGCCAGCAGCTTAAGCGGCCCCGAGCAGTTCTTC.

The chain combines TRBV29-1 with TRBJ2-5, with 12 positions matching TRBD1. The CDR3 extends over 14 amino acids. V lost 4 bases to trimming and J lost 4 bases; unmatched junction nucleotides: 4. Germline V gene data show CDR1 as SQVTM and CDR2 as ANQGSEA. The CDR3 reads CSVAGTGGLETQYF. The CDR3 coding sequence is TGCAGCGTTGCTGGGACAGGGGGCCTAGAGACCCAGTACTTC.

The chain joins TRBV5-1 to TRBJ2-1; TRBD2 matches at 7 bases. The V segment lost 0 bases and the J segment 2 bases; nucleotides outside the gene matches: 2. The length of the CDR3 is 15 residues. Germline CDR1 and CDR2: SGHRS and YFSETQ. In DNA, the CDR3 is TGCGCCAGCAGCTTGGTGACTAGCCCCTACAATGAGCAGTTCTTC. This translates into CASSLVTSPYNEQFF.

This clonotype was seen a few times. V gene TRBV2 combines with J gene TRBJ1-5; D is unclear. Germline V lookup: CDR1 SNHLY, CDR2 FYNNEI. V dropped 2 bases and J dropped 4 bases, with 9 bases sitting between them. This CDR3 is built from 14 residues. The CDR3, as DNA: TGTGCCAGCAGTGAAAGGGAAGGTAATCAGCCCCAGCATTTT. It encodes CASSEREGNQPQHF.

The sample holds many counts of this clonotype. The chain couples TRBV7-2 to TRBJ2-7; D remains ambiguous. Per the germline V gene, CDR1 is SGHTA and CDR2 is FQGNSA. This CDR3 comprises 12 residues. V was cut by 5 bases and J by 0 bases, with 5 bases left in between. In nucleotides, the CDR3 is TGTGCCAGCAGCCGCAGCTCCTACGAGCAGTACTTC. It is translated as CASSRSSYEQYF. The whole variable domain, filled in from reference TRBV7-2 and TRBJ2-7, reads GAGVSQSPSNKVTEKGKDVELRCDPISGHTALYWYRQSLGQGLEFLIYFQGNSAPDKSGLPSDRFSAERTGGSVSTLTIQRTQQEDSAVYLCASSRSSYEQYFGPGTRLTVT.

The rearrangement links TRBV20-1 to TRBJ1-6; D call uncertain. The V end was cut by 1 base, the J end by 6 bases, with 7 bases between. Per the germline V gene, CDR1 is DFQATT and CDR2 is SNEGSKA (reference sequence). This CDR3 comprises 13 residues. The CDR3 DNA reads TGCAGTGCTAGAGTACGGACTAATTCACCCCTCCACTTT. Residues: CSARVRTNSPLHF.

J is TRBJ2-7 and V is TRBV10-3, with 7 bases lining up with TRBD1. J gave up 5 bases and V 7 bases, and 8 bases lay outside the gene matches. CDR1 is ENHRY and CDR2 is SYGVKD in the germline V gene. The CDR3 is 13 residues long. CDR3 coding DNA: TGTGCCATCAAGGACAGGACTCTCAACGAGCAGTACTTC. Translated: CAIKDRTLNEQYF.

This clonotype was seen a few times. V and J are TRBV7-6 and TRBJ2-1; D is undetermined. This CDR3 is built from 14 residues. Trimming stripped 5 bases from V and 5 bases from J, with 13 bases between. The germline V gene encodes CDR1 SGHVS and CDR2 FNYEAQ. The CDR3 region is CASSGGRFNNEQFF. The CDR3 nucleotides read TGTGCCAGCAGCGGCGGACGGTTTAACAATGAGCAGTTCTTC.

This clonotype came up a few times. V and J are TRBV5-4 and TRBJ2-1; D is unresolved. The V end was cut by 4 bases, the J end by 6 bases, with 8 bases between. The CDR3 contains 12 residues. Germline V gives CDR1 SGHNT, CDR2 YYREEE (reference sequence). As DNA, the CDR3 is TGTGCCAGCAGCACCGACGGCAATGAGCAGTTCTTC. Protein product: CASSTDGNEQFF.

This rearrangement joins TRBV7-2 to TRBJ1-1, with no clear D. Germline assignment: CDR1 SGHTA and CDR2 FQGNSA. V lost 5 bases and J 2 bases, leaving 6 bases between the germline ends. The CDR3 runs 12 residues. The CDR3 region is CASSQDNTEAFF. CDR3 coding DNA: TGTGCCAGCAGCCAGGACAACACTGAAGCTTTCTTT.

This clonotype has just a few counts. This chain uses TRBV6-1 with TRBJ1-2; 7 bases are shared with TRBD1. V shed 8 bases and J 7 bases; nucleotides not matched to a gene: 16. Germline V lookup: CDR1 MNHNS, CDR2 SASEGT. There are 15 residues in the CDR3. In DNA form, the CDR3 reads TGTGCCAGCCACTCAGGGACAGTCAATAGCATTGGCTACACCTTC. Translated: CASHSGTVNSIGYTF.

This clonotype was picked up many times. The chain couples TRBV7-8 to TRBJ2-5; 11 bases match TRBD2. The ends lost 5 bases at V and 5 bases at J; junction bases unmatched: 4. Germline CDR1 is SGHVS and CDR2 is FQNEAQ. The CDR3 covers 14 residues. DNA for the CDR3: TGTGCCAGCAGCACACCTAGCGGGGGGGAGACCCAGTACTTC. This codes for CASSTPSGGETQYF.

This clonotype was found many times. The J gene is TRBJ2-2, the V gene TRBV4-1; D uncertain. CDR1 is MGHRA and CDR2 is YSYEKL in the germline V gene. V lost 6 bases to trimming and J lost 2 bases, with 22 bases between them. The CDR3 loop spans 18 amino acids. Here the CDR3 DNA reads TGCGCCAGCAGGCAGATATTAGTCGCCAGGCCCAACACCGGGGAGCTGTTTTTT. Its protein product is CASRQILVARPNTGELFF.

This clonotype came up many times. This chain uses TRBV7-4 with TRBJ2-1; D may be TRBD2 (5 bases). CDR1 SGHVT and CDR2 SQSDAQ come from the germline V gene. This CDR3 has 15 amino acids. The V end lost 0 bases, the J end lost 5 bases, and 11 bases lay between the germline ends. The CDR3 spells CASSLARTEDNEQFF. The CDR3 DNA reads TGTGCCAGCAGCTTAGCGCGGACGGAGGACAATGAGCAGTTCTTC.